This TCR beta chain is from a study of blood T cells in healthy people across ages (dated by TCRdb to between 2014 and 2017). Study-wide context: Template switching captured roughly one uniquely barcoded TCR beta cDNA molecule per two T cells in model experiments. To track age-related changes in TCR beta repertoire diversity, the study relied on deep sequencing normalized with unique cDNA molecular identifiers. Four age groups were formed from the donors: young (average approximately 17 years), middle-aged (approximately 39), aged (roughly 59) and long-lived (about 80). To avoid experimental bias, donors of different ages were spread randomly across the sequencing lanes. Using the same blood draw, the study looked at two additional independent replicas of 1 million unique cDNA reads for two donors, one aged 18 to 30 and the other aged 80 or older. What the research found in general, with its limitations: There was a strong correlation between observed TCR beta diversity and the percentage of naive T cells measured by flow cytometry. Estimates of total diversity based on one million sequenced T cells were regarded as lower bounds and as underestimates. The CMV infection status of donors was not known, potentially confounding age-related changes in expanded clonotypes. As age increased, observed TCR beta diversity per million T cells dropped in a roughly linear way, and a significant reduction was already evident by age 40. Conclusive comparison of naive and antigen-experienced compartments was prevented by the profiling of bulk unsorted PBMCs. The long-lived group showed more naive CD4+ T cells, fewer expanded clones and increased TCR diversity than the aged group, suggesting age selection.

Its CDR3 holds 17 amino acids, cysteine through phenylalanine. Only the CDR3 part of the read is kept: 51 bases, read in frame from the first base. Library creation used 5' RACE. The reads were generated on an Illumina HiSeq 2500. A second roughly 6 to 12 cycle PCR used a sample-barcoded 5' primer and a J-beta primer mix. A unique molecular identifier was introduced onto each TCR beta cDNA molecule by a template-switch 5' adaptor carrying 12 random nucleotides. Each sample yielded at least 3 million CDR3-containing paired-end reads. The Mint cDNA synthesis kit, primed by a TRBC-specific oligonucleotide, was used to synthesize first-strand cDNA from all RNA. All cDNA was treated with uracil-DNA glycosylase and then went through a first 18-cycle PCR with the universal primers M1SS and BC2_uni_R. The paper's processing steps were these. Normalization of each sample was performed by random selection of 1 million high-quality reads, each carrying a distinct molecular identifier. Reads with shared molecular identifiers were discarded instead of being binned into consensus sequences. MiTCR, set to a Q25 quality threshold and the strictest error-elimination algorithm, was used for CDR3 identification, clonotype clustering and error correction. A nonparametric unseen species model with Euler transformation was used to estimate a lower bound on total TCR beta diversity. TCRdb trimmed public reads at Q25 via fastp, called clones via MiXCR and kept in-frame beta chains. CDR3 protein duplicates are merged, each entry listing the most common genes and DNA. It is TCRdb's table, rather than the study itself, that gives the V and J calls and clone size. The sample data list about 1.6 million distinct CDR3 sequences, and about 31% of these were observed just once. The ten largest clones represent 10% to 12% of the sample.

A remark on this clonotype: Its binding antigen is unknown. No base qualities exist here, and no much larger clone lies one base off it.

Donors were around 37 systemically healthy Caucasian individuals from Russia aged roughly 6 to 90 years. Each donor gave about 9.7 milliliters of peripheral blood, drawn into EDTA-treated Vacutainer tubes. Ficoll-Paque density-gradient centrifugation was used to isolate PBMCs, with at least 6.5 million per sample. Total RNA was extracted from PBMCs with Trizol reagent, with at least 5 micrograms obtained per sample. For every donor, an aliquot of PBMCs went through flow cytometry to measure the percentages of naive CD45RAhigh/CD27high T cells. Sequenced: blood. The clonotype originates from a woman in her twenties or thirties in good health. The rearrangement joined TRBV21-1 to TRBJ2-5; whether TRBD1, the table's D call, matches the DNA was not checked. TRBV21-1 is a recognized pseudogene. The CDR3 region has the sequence CASSKGRDGGPQETQYF. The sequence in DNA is TGTGCCAGCAGCAAAGGAAGGGACGGGGGGCCTCAAGAGACCCAGTACTTC.